Listed below are T cell receptor beta chains from one sample, sequenced in a study of T cells in Graves' hyperthyroidism and ophthalmopathy. TCRdb ran MiXCR on the multiplex PCR reads and lists one entry per CDR3 protein. The sample has approximately 870,000 distinct CDR3 sequences, roughly 40% seen once; the top ten hold 8.9%. The sample taken for sequencing was blood. Source of these receptors: a man aged 18 to 30 with Graves' hyperthyroidism. The CDR3 runs from the conserved cysteine through the conserved F or W. A D gene is named only where the DNA matches it firmly. Where a row states a size, it is once, few, many or the class of an expanded clone; other rows omit it.

>14|many|TRBD1|TRBJ1-1|TRBV19
TGTGCCAGTAGTATTTCGGCAGGGGGCACTGAAGCTTTCTTT
CASSISAGGTEAFF
>13|.|.|TRBJ1-1|TRBV19
TGTGCCCGTGAGCAGGGAGGTCGAACTGAAGCTTTCTTT
CAREQGGRTEAFF
>15|many|TRBD2|TRBJ2-2|TRBV9
TGTGCCAGCAGCGGCGGGACTACCAACACCGGGGAGCTGTTTTTT
CASSGGTTNTGELFF
>15|few|TRBD1|TRBJ1-5|TRBV20-1
TGCAGTGCTAGGTCCGGGACAGAGGATAATCAGCCCCAGCATTTT
CSARSGTEDNQPQHF
>14|few|.|TRBJ1-1|TRBV19
TGTGCCAGTAGTATATTTGGGGGCGAAACTGAAGCTTTCTTT
CASSIFGGETEAFF
>16|few|.|TRBJ2-7|TRBV7-2
TGTGCCAGCAGCTTAGAGGGGGTGGCGGAGATCTACGAGCAGTACTTC
CASSLEGVAEIYEQYF
>12|many|.|TRBJ1-1|TRBV7-9
TGTGCCAGCAGCTCGAGAGGTTCTGAAGCTTTCTTT
CASSSRGSEAFF
>15|many|TRBD1|TRBJ2-7|TRBV24-1
TGTGCCACCAGTCTTAGGACAGGAAGTCCCTACGAGCAGTACTTC
CATSLRTGSPYEQYF
>15|.|.|TRBJ1-1|TRBV5-8
TGCGCCAGCAGCCAAGAGGCGGGATTTGTCCCTGAAGCTTTCTTT
CASSQEAGFVPEAFF
>15|.|.|TRBJ1-1|TRBV7-9
TGTGCCAGCAGCAGCGAGTCCACGAAGGCCACTGAAGCTTTCTTT
CASSSESTKATEAFF
>14|.|.|TRBJ2-7|TRBV5-1
TGCGCCAGCAGCTTGGACAACAGGAACAACGAGCAGTACTTC
CASSLDNRNNEQYF